These 23 T cell receptor beta chains were all obtained from the same sample, sequenced in a study of shared clonotypes between healthy human individuals. Clones were read by immunoSEQ multiplex PCR, and TCRdb kept only the in-frame ones, dropping some. The repertoire holds 2 million to 2.5 million clones, with roughly 90% as singletons. Sequenced sample: naive CD4+ T cells from PBMCs. Subset here: CD45RA+ positively selected. The receptors shown here come from a man younger than 30 in good health. Some clones in this sample may be carry-over from other donors' samples.

This chain links TRBV14 with TRBJ1-2; D possibly corresponds to TRBD1 (6 bases). Trimming cost V 0 bases and J 3 bases, with 11 bases left between them. CDR3 length: 15 residues. Germline V gives CDR1 SGHDN, CDR2 FVKESK. For the CDR3, the DNA is TGTGCCAGCAGCCAAGATCATAACAGGGACTATGGCTACACCTTC. Protein sequence: CASSQDHNRDYGYTF.

The sample holds one count of this clone. This rearrangement joins TRBV7-8 to TRBJ2-7, with D maybe TRBD1 (6 bases). Between the trimmed V and J ends, which lost 0 bases and 12 bases, there was a span of 12 bases. The CDR3 sequence is 12 residues long. CDR1 and CDR2 (germline): SGHVS, FQNEAQ. The CDR3: CASSLALGAPYF. The DNA for the CDR3 is TGTGCCAGCAGCTTAGCTTTGGGGGCCCCGTACTTC.

The chain is built from TRBV27 and TRBJ1-2, with 10 bases fitting TRBD1. After removal of 9 bases from V and 4 bases from J, the junction contained 20 bases not matched to a gene. The CDR3 consists of 18 residues. The germline CDR1 and CDR2 sequences are MNHEY and SMNVEV (reference sequence). Here the CDR3 reads CARYQDRGRKAVGYGYTF. For the CDR3, the DNA is TGTGCCAGGTACCAAGACAGGGGGCGAAAGGCGGTCGGCTATGGCTACACCTTC.

This chain links TRBV29-1 with TRBJ1-3; TRBD1 might be the D (6 bases). This CDR3 has 16 residues. Germline V gene data show CDR1 as SQVTM and CDR2 as ANQGSEA. Trimming pared 0 bases from V and 0 bases from J, leaving 12 bases between. CDR3 region: CSVEDPDRPSGNTIYF. The DNA for the CDR3 is TGCAGCGTTGAAGACCCGGACAGACCCTCTGGAAACACCATATATTTT.

The CDR3 loop is CASSRAGYSDTQYF. The CDR3, as DNA: TGCGCCAGCAGCCGGGCAGGGTACTCAGATACGCAGTATTTT. The V call is TRBV4-3, the J call TRBJ2-3, with D tentatively TRBD1 (5 bases). Germline V gene lookup returns CDR1 LGHNA and CDR2 YSLEER. The V end was cut by 4 bases, the J end by 4 bases, with 12 bases between. This CDR3 is built from 14 residues.

V usage is TRBV7-2 and J usage is TRBJ2-1; no definite D call. The CDR3 totals 14 residues. Trimming removed 9 bases at V and 2 bases at J, with 14 bases between. CDR1 is SGHTA and CDR2 is FQGNSA in the germline V gene. CDR3 amino acids: CASGSSETYNEQFF. CDR3 coding DNA: TGTGCCAGTGGCTCTAGTGAGACCTACAATGAGCAGTTCTTC. Complete variable domain (other parts from reference TRBV7-2 and TRBJ2-1): GAGVSQSPSNKVTEKGKDVELRCDPISGHTALYWYRQSLGQGLEFLIYFQGNSAPDKSGLPSDRFSAERTGGSVSTLTIQRTQQEDSAVYLCASGSSETYNEQFFGPGTRLTVL.

The rearrangement joins TRBV2 to TRBJ2-5, with 8 nucleotides matching TRBD2. This CDR3 has 13 residues. With V trimmed by 3 bases and J by 8 bases, 5 bases remained unmatched. The germline V gene encodes CDR1 SNHLY and CDR2 FYNNEI. The CDR3 loop reads CASSDESGGTQYF. Written as DNA, the CDR3 is TGTGCCAGCAGTGACGAGAGCGGGGGTACCCAGTACTTC.

The chain has TRBV2 and TRBJ1-1, with a weak D call TRBD1 (5 bases). V lost 6 bases and J lost 0, with 11 bases in between. The length of the CDR3 is 14 residues. CDR1 and CDR2 (germline): SNHLY, FYNNEI. CDR3 DNA: TGTGCCAGCAGGGAGGGCAGGGTGAACACTGAAGCTTTCTTT. It codes for CASREGRVNTEAFF.

The rearrangement uses TRBV27 and TRBJ2-5; 7 bases align to TRBD2. CDR3 size: 14 residues. J was trimmed by 8 bases and V by 2 bases; bases with no gene match: 8. From germline, CDR1 is MNHEY and CDR2 SMNVEV (reference sequence). The CDR3 region has the DNA TGTGCCAGCAGTTTACATTGGGAGGGACGCACCCAGTACTTC. Its translation: CASSLHWEGRTQYF.

The chain joins TRBV7-3 to TRBJ1-2; 10 nucleotides align to TRBD1. The CDR3 spans 14 residues. Trimming removed 2 bases from V and 6 bases from J; junction bases left unmatched: 3. In germline, CDR1 is SGHTA, CDR2 FQGTGA. The chain's CDR3 is CASSLYGTGDGYTF. CDR3 coding DNA: TGTGCCAGCAGCTTATATGGGACAGGGGATGGCTACACCTTC.

The rearrangement joins TRBV5-4 to TRBJ1-1; the match to TRBD1 covers 7 bases. In germline, CDR1 is SGHNT, CDR2 YYREEE (reference sequence). The ends lost 1 base at V and 10 bases at J; junction bases unmatched: 13. The CDR3 spans 15 residues. CDR3 protein: CASSLRSTGNGLAFF. CDR3 sequence (DNA): TGTGCCAGCAGCTTGCGCTCGACAGGGAATGGTTTAGCTTTCTTT.

This sequence joins TRBV7-3 and TRBJ2-3; D gene uncertain. V was trimmed by 4 bases and J by 5 bases, leaving 4 bases between them. Per germline, CDR1 SGHTA and CDR2 FQGTGA. This CDR3 region has 11 residues. The CDR3 loop reads CASSYLDTQYF. The DNA for the CDR3 is TGTGCCAGCAGCTATTTAGATACGCAGTATTTT.

The J gene is TRBJ1-2, the V gene TRBV6-4; D not resolved. The V gene's germline CDR1 is MRHNA and CDR2 SNTAGT. Trimming cost V 5 bases and J 0 bases, with 7 bases left between them. This CDR3 comprises 13 residues. The CDR3 loop is CASSPAPNYGYTF. The CDR3 DNA sequence: TGTGCCAGCAGTCCGGCCCCTAACTATGGCTACACCTTC.

On this clone itself: Additional DNA sequences in this sample encode the identical CDR3. The rearrangement links TRBV6-5 to TRBJ2-7; TRBD2 matches at 10 bases. Germline CDR1 and CDR2: MNHEY and SVGAGI. The CDR3 runs 14 residues. J gave up 3 bases and V 6 bases, and 5 bases lay outside the gene matches. The CDR3 loop reads CASSYRLAGYEQYF. In DNA, the CDR3 is TGTGCCAGCAGCTATCGACTAGCGGGCTACGAGCAGTACTTC.

The V call is TRBV27, the J call TRBJ2-2; D is tentatively TRBD1 or TRBD2 (5 bases each). V lost 4 bases to trimming and J lost 0 bases, with 9 bases between them. The CDR3 contains 15 residues. Germline V CDR1 and CDR2: MNHEY, SMNVEV (reference sequence). This CDR3 reads CASSWDGANTGELFF. In nucleotides, the CDR3 is TGTGCCAGCAGTTGGGACGGAGCGAACACCGGGGAGCTGTTTTTT.

The chain uses TRBV2 and TRBJ2-2; TRBD2 matches 13 bases. Trimming removed 5 bases from V and 6 bases from J; junction bases left unmatched: 9. Per the germline V gene, CDR1 is SNHLY and CDR2 is FYNNEI. This CDR3 has 17 residues. The CDR3 loop is CASSQGLAGEGAGELFF. The CDR3 DNA sequence: TGTGCCAGCAGTCAAGGACTAGCGGGAGAAGGGGCCGGGGAGCTGTTTTTT.

V gene TRBV29-1 combines with J gene TRBJ2-5; D possibly uses TRBD1 or TRBD2 (5 bases each). The germline V and J ends were trimmed by 6 bases and 5 bases, with 16 bases remaining between them. Germline CDR1 is SQVTM and CDR2 is ANQGSEA. This CDR3 contains 13 residues. CDR3 amino acids: CSVVPGDRETQYF. CDR3 bases: TGCAGCGTCGTGCCCGGGGACCGGGAGACCCAGTACTTC.

The V call is TRBV28, the J call TRBJ2-3; weak D call: TRBD2 (5 bases). Germline CDR1 MDHEN, CDR2 SYDVKM. The CDR3 totals 14 residues. Trimming stripped 3 bases from V and 6 bases from J, with 13 bases between. The CDR3 bases are TGTGCCAGCAGTTTGGCGGGCCCGGTTGATACGCAGTATTTT. Translating gives CASSLAGPVDTQYF.

This chain joins TRBV2 and TRBJ1-6, with D tentatively TRBD1 (5 bases). CDR3 size: 16 residues. CDR1 is SNHLY, CDR2 FYNNEI, per germline. The V and J ends lost 2 bases and 7 bases respectively, with 15 bases between them. Here the CDR3 DNA reads TGTGCCAGCAGTGAACAAGTTTGGGGCCTCAATTCACCCCTCCACTTT. It codes for CASSEQVWGLNSPLHF.

V and J are TRBV30 and TRBJ1-2; D is unresolved. This CDR3 is built from 12 residues. V dropped 0 bases and J dropped 6 bases, with 8 bases sitting between them. Germline V lookup: CDR1 GTSNPN, CDR2 SVGIG (reference sequence). Here the CDR3 DNA reads TGTGCCTGGAGTGTAGGCCCCGATGGCTACACCTTC. Amino acids: CAWSVGPDGYTF.

Only one count was recorded for this clone. The rearrangement joins TRBV2 to TRBJ1-5; D remains ambiguous. V was trimmed by 7 bases and J by 6 bases, leaving 13 bases between them. The CDR3 is 13 amino acids. The germline CDR1 and CDR2 sequences are SNHLY and FYNNEI. CDR3 in DNA: TGTGCCAGCAACTTCGCAAGAAGTCAGCCCCAGCATTTT. Translated: CASNFARSQPQHF.

The chain employs TRBV6-9 and TRBJ2-1; TRBD2 aligns across 8 bases. J was trimmed by 8 bases and V by 8 bases; bases with no gene match: 20. Germline CDR1 is MNHGY and CDR2 is SVAAGI. The CDR3 has 17 residues. The CDR3 DNA sequence: TGTGCCAGCGCCTATCCCCCTAGCGGGCGGTGGAGGGATGAGCAGTTCTTC. Encoded protein: CASAYPPSGRWRDEQFF.

The chain uses TRBV5-6 and TRBJ1-5; D gene uncertain. Germline V gene sequence: CDR1 SGHDT, CDR2 YYEEEE. V was trimmed by 2 bases and J by 6 bases, leaving 6 bases between them. The CDR3 totals 12 residues. The CDR3 DNA follows: TGTGCCAGCAGCTTATGGCTTCAGCCCCAGCATTTT. This codes for CASSLWLQPQHF.